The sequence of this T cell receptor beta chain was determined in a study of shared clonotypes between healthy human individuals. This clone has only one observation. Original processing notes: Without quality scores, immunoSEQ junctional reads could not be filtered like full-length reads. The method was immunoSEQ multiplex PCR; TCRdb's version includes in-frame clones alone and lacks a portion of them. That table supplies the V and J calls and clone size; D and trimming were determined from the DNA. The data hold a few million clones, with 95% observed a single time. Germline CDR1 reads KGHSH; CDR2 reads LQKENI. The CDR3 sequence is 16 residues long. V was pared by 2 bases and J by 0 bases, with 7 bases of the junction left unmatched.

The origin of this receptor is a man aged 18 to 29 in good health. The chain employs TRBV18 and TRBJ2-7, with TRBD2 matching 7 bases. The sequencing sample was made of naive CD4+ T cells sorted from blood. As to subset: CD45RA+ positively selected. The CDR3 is CASSPSLAAFSYEQYF. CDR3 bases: TGTGCCAGCTCACCAAGCCTAGCGGCATTCTCCTACGAGCAGTACTTC.